In its sample, the clone carrying this T cell receptor (beta chain) was seen once. The germline gives CDR1 MNHEY, CDR2 SMNVEV (reference sequence). The V gene end was trimmed by 3 bases and the J gene end by 4 bases; junction bases not matched to a gene: 6. The CDR3 spans 15 residues. The assay was immunoSEQ multiplex PCR, and TCRdb's table has in-frame clones only and misses some. This repertoire shows over 150,000 clones, about 88% found once; its top ten account for about 1.1%. This entry comes from a study of blood T cell repertoires in COVID-19. Turning to the study itself: Collection of acute and convalescent COVID-19 samples took place in the United States, Italy and Spain.

The material sequenced was peripheral blood. This TCR came from a man under 40 with acute or convalescent COVID-19. The chain carries TRBV27 and TRBJ2-3; 8 positions agree with TRBD2. CDR3: CASSFRTGGADTQYF. CDR3 DNA: TGTGCCAGCAGTTTTCGGACGGGAGGGGCAGATACGCAGTATTTT.